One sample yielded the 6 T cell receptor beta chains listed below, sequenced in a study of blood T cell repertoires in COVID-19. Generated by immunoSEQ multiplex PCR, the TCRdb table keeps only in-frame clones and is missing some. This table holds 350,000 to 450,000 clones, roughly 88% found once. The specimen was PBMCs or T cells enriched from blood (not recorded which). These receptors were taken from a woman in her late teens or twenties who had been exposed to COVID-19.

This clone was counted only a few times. In DNA, the CDR3 is TGTGCCACCGCGCTACGGTCAGATACGCAGTATTTT. Amino acid sequence: CATALRSDTQYF. The chain employs TRBV15 and TRBJ2-3, with D uncertain. The CDR3 has 12 amino acids. From germline, CDR1 is LNHNV and CDR2 YYDKDF (reference sequence). Trimming pared 8 bases from V and 4 bases from J, leaving 10 bases between.

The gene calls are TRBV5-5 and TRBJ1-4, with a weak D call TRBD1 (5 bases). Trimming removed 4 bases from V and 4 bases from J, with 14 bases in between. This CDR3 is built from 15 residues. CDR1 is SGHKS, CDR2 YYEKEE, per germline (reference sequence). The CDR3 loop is CASSPGQAFNEKLFF. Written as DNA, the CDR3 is TGTGCCAGCAGCCCCGGACAAGCCTTTAATGAAAAACTGTTTTTT. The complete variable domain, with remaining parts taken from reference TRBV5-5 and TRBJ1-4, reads DAGVTQSPTHLIKTRGQQVTLRCSPISGHKSVSWYQQVLGQGPQFIFQYYEKEERGRGNFPDRFSARQFPNYSSELNVNALLLGDSALYLCASSPGQAFNEKLFFGSGTQLSVL.

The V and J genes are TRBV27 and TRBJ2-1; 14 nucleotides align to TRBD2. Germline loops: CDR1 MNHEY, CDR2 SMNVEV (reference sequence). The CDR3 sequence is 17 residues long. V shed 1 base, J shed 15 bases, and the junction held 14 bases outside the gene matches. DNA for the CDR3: TGTGCCAGCAGTTTATTCATGGTGACTAGCGGGGGGGCACCCCTGTTCTTC. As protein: CASSLFMVTSGGAPLFF.

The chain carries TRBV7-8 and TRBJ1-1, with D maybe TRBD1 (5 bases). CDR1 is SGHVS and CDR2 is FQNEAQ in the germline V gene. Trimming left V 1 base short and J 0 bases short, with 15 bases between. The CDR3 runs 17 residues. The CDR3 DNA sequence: TGTGCCAGCAGCTTAGATGCGGGGCGAACAATGAACACTGAAGCTTTCTTT. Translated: CASSLDAGRTMNTEAFF.

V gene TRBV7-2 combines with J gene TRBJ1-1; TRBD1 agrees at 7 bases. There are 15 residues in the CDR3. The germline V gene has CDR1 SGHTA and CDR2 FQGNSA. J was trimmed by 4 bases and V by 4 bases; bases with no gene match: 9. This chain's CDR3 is CASSSPRGPGTEAFF. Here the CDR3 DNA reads TGTGCCAGCAGCTCCCCGAGGGGGCCCGGCACTGAAGCTTTCTTT.

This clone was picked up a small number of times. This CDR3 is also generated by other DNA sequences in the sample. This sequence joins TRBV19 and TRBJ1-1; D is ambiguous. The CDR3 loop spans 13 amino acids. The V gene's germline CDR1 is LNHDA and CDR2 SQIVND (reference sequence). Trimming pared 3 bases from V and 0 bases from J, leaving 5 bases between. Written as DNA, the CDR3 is TGTGCCAGTAGTATTTCAATGAACACTGAAGCTTTCTTT. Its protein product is CASSISMNTEAFF.